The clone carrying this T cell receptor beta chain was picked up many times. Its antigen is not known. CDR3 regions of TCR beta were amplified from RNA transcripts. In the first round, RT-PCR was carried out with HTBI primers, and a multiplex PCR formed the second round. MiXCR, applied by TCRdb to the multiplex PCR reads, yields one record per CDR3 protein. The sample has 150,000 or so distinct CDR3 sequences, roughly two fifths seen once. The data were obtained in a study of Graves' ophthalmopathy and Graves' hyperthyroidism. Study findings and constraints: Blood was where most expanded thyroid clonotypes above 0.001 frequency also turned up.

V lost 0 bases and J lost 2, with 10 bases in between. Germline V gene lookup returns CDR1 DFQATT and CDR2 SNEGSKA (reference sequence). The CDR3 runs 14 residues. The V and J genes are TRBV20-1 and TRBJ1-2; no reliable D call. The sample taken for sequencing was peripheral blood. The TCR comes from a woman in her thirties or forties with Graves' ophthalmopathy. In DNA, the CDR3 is TGCAGTGCTAGAGACCGCGACCCCAACTATGGCTACACCTTC. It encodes CSARDRDPNYGYTF.